The TCR beta chain under discussion was sequenced for a study of Graves' ophthalmopathy and Graves' hyperthyroidism. Overall study context: Peripheral blood was obtained at first diagnosis, ahead of any treatment.

The germline V gene has CDR1 ENHRY and CDR2 SYGVKD. V was trimmed by 10 bases and J by 0 bases, leaving 19 bases between them. The CDR3 length is 15 residues. This clonotype was recorded only once. What it binds is not known. Overall study results and limits: Progression of ophthalmopathy was predicted by the model with about 68% sensitivity and under 75% specificity.

RNA transcripts were the source from which TCR beta CDR3 regions were amplified. RT-PCR in the first round used HTBI primers; a second-round multiplex PCR followed. Each CDR3 protein gets one entry after TCRdb re-called the multiplex PCR reads with MiXCR. The table includes about 740,000 distinct CDR3 sequences, 40% detected once. Source material: peripheral blood. This receptor was taken from an adult man with Graves' ophthalmopathy. The chain employs TRBV10-3 and TRBJ2-7, with D unclear. The CDR3 DNA reads TGTGCCAGCAGCTACCCGGGTGGGGACTCCTACGAGCAGTACTTC. It encodes CASSYPGGDSYEQYF.